The entry below gives a single T cell receptor beta chain sequence along with its context. Its antigen has not been determined. Base qualities are missing; no much larger clone stands one base away. Trimming removed 3 bases from V and 5 bases from J; the gene matches leave 3 bases unexplained. The CDR3 holds 14 amino acids from the cysteine to the phenylalanine. Kept here is only the CDR3 DNA, which spans 42 bases and is read in frame from base 1. Reading the germline V gene gives CDR1 SGHDT and CDR2 YYEEEE. Library generation was performed with 5' RACE. Reads for this sample came from an Illumina HiSeq 2500. A second 7 to 11 cycle PCR used a sample-barcoded 5' primer and a J-beta primer mix. Each TCR beta cDNA molecule received a unique molecular identifier from a template-switch 5' adaptor carrying 12 random nucleotides. Each sample yielded at least 3 million CDR3-containing paired-end reads. All of the RNA was converted into first-strand cDNA using the Mint cDNA synthesis kit, with a TRBC-specific oligonucleotide serving as the primer. Following uracil-DNA glycosylase treatment, all cDNA underwent a first 18-cycle PCR with the universal primers M1SS and BC2_uni_R. The original pipeline was this. Each sample was normalized by randomly selecting 1 million high-quality reads, each carrying a distinct molecular identifier. Reads sharing molecular identifiers were discarded rather than binned into consensus sequences. CDR3 identification, clonotype clustering and error correction used MiTCR with a Q25 quality threshold and the strictest error-elimination algorithm. A nonparametric unseen species model using Euler transformation provided a lower-bound estimate of total TCR beta diversity. The raw public data were reprocessed by TCRdb itself: fastp quality trimming at Q25, MiXCR clonotype calling, in-frame beta chains only. Each entry merges the rows of one CDR3 protein and shows their most common DNA and genes. The V and J calls shown here were made by TCRdb, not taken from the authors' results. Counted in this sample were roughly 830,000 distinct CDR3 sequences; approximately 59% of them appeared once. The top ten clones comprise roughly a quarter of the sample.

The record originates from a study of blood T cells in healthy people across ages (dated by TCRdb to between 2015 and 2016). Study-wide context: In model experiments, template switching captured roughly one uniquely barcoded TCR beta cDNA molecule for every two T cells. Age-related changes in TCR beta repertoire diversity were measured in the study by deep sequencing normalized with unique cDNA molecular identifiers. The donors were split into four age groups: young (average around 16 years), middle-aged (more than 35), aged (more than 60) and long-lived (over 80). To avoid experimental bias, donors of different ages were randomly spread across the sequencing lanes. Using the same blood draw, the study looked at two additional independent replicas of 1 million unique cDNA reads for two donors, one aged 18 to 30 and the other aged 80 or older.

The 39 donors, aged roughly 6 to 95 years, were systemically healthy Caucasian individuals from Russia. Each donor gave about 10 milliliters of peripheral blood, drawn into EDTA-treated Vacutainer tubes. PBMCs were isolated by Ficoll-Paque density-gradient centrifugation, with at least 6 million obtained per sample. Total RNA was extracted from PBMCs with Trizol reagent, with at least 5.5 micrograms obtained per sample. For every donor, an aliquot of PBMCs went through flow cytometry to measure the percentages of naive CD45RAhigh/CD27high T cells. The paper as a whole reports these results and caveats: Compared with the aged group, more naive CD4+ T cells, fewer expanded clones and increased TCR diversity were shown by the long-lived group, suggesting age selection. Estimates of total diversity based on one million sequenced T cells were regarded as lower bounds and as underestimates. Bulk unsorted PBMC profiling prevented conclusive comparison of naive and antigen-experienced compartments. As age increased, observed TCR beta diversity per million T cells dropped in a roughly linear way, and a significant reduction was already evident by age roughly 36. There was a strong correlation between observed TCR beta diversity and the percentage of naive T cells measured by flow cytometry. The CMV infection status of donors was not known, potentially confounding age-related changes in expanded clonotypes.

Specimen: blood. The rearranged chain carries TRBV5-6 and TRBJ1-2; TRBD1 lines up with 11 middle nucleotides. This clonotype was obtained from a man aged 25 to 45 in good health. The CDR3 reads CASSSGQGAYGYTF. The DNA sequence follows: TGTGCCAGCAGCTCTGGACAGGGGGCTTATGGCTACACCTTC.